These 32 T cell receptor beta chains were all obtained from the same sample, sequenced in a study of cytomegalovirus exposure and HLA in healthy donors. In the PCR, 60 Vbeta and 13 Jbeta primers were used. The assay was immunoSEQ multiplex PCR, and TCRdb's table has in-frame clones only and misses some. This sample has tens of thousands of clones; approximately 84% occur once, and the top ten carry 2% to 2.5%. The sample taken for sequencing was PBMCs. The receptors stem from a woman in her 50s in good health and CMV-seronegative.

This chain uses TRBV5-4 with TRBJ2-4; a possible D gene is TRBD1 (6 bases). V lost 1 base and J 6 bases, leaving 11 bases between the germline ends. Germline loops: CDR1 SGHNT, CDR2 YYREEE (reference sequence). The CDR3 loop spans 14 amino acids. The CDR3 reads CASSLLGGLNIQYF. The CDR3 nucleotides read TGTGCCAGCAGCTTGCTTGGGGGCTTAAACATTCAGTACTTC.

Concerning this clone: One junction end disagrees with the germline gene, perhaps due to a read error. This sample also contains other DNA sequences that code for the same CDR3. The V and J genes are TRBV5-6 and TRBJ1-2; 7 nucleotides align to TRBD1. CDR1 is SGHDT and CDR2 is YYEEEE in the germline V gene. The CDR3 consists of 13 residues. The CDR3 is CASSAGTDYGYTF. The CDR3 DNA sequence: TGCGCCAGCAGCGCGGGGACAGACTATGGCTACACCTTC.

The chain links TRBV4-3 to TRBJ1-1; possible D gene TRBD1, 5 bases. Trimming left V 4 bases short and J 3 bases short, with 9 bases between. This CDR3 region has 13 residues. Germline loops: CDR1 LGHNA, CDR2 YSLEER. CDR3 coding DNA: TGCGCCAGCAGCCGGCGGGGGGACACTGAAGCTTTCTTT. It specifies CASSRRGDTEAFF.

CDR3 sequence reads: CASSVEGGGIYNEQFF. The DNA for the CDR3 is TGTGCCAGCAGCGTAGAAGGGGGGGGGATCTACAATGAGCAGTTCTTC. This rearrangement joins TRBV9 to TRBJ2-1; D might be TRBD2 (7 bases). Germline V gene sequence: CDR1 SGDLS, CDR2 YYNGEE. This CDR3 contains 16 residues. Trimming took 0 bases from V and 3 from J, leaving 13 bases between them.

The rearrangement uses TRBV5-4 and TRBJ2-2, with D tentatively TRBD2 (6 bases). Trimming took 4 bases from V and 0 from J, leaving 13 bases between them. From germline, CDR1 is SGHNT and CDR2 YYREEE (reference sequence). This CDR3 has 16 amino acids. In DNA, the CDR3 is TGTGCCAGCAGCCCCTACCCGGGGGCGAACACCGGGGAGCTGTTTTTT. It encodes CASSPYPGANTGELFF.

V and J are TRBV7-3 and TRBJ2-3; TRBD2 matches 14 bases. Per the germline V gene, CDR1 is SGHTA and CDR2 is FQGTGA. J was trimmed by 6 bases and V by 5 bases; bases with no gene match: 7. This CDR3 comprises 16 residues. Here the CDR3 DNA reads TGTGCCAGCAGCCAAGGACTAGCGGGGGGAAAGGATACGCAGTATTTT. It encodes CASSQGLAGGKDTQYF. Full variable domain (outside the CDR3, taken from reference TRBV7-3 and TRBJ2-3): GAGVSQTPSNKVTEKGKYVELRCDPISGHTALYWYRQSLGQGPEFLIYFQGTGAADDSGLPNDRFFAVRPEGSVSTLKIQRTERGDSAVYLCASSQGLAGGKDTQYFGPGTRLTVL.

This chain links TRBV6-6 with TRBJ1-2; 7 positions agree with TRBD1. Germline V gene sequence: CDR1 MNHNY, CDR2 SVGAGI (reference sequence). Germline trimming cut 8 bases from V and 7 bases from J; bases unmatched to any gene: 13. This CDR3 has 14 residues. CDR3 coding DNA: TGTGCCAGCGCCGTTGAGGGGCAGGGGGGTGGCTACACCTTC. Its translation: CASAVEGQGGGYTF.

This rearrangement joins TRBV5-1 to TRBJ2-7; 10 bases line up with TRBD2. CDR3 size: 14 residues. Per the germline V gene, CDR1 is SGHRS and CDR2 is YFSETQ. Trimming at V came to 2 bases and at J to 7 bases, leaving 6 bases not matched to a gene. Written as DNA, the CDR3 is TGCGCCAGCAGCTTACTAGCGGGGTCACGGGAGCAGTACTTC. It is translated as CASSLLAGSREQYF.

The genes are TRBV28 and TRBJ1-5; D is unresolved. The V gene's germline CDR1 is MDHEN and CDR2 SYDVKM. CDR3 size: 13 residues. V was shortened by 7 bases and J by 3 bases, with 10 bases between the two germline ends. The CDR3 reads CASTGQNNQPQHF. The CDR3 DNA reads TGTGCCAGCACTGGGCAGAACAATCAGCCCCAGCATTTT.

The chain is built from TRBV2 and TRBJ2-7, with D perhaps TRBD2 (6 bases). The V gene lost 8 bases and the J gene lost 5 bases, with 34 bases spanning the gap. This CDR3 is built from 19 residues. The germline V gene has CDR1 SNHLY and CDR2 FYNNEI. CDR3 residues: CASFSPFLATHVSINEQYF. In DNA form, the CDR3 reads TGTGCCAGCTTCTCCCCTTTCCTAGCGACCCACGTCAGTATCAACGAGCAGTACTTC.

The rearrangement uses TRBV15 and TRBJ1-3, with D tentatively TRBD1 (5 bases). CDR3 length: 14 residues. V was cut by 1 base and J by 9 bases, with 13 bases left in between. Germline CDR1 is LNHNV and CDR2 is YYDKDF (reference sequence). Here the CDR3 reads CATSRALTETTIYF. CDR3 DNA sequence: TGTGCCACCAGCAGAGCTTTGACAGAAACCACCATATATTTT.

The rearrangement uses TRBV19 and TRBJ1-5; TRBD1 is a possible D gene (5 bases). This CDR3 contains 14 residues. Trimming removed 8 bases from V and 0 bases from J, with 11 bases in between. Germline V CDR1 and CDR2: LNHDA, SQIVND (reference sequence). The CDR3 DNA is TGTGCCAGTCACAGGACGGCTAGCAATCAGCCCCAGCATTTT. Its protein is CASHRTASNQPQHF.

This clone came up once. The chain employs TRBV19 and TRBJ1-1, with TRBD1 matching 7 bases. Germline V lookup: CDR1 LNHDA, CDR2 SQIVND (reference sequence). The CDR3 length is 16 residues. Trimming removed 3 bases from V and 0 bases from J; junction bases left unmatched: 7. The CDR3: CASSIVGGDLNTEAFF. In DNA form, the CDR3 reads TGTGCCAGTAGTATCGTAGGGGGCGACCTGAACACTGAAGCTTTCTTT.

This CDR3 is CASSEFNQLDLSGDEQYF. Written as DNA, the CDR3 is TGTGCCAGCAGTGAATTCAATCAGTTGGACCTGTCGGGAGACGAGCAGTACTTC. The rearrangement joins TRBV6-1 to TRBJ2-7; TRBD2 is a possible D gene (6 bases). The CDR3 loop spans 18 amino acids. CDR1 is MNHNS and CDR2 is SASEGT in the germline V gene. V was trimmed by 2 bases and J by 5 bases, leaving 25 bases between them.

The V gene is TRBV4-1, the J gene TRBJ2-1; 8 bases match TRBD2. Trimming removed 8 bases from V and 8 bases from J; junction bases left unmatched: 17. The CDR3 is 16 amino acids. The germline gives CDR1 MGHRA, CDR2 YSYEKL. Here the CDR3 DNA reads TGCGCCAGCCACTCGGGGGGGTCGGGAGGTGTGGATGAGCAGTTCTTC. Encoded protein: CASHSGGSGGVDEQFF.

The chain joins TRBV4-1 to TRBJ2-1; the D gene is possibly TRBD2 (5 bases). Germline CDR1 MGHRA, CDR2 YSYEKL. The CDR3 spans 15 residues. The V end lost 7 bases, the J end lost 5 bases, and 18 bases lay between the germline ends. The CDR3 region is CASTRIPFGDNEQFF. DNA of the CDR3: TGCGCCAGCACCCGTATCCCCTTCGGGGACAATGAGCAGTTCTTC.

The J gene is TRBJ1-2, the V gene TRBV2; maybe TRBD1 (5 bases). The CDR3 totals 14 residues. Germline-derived CDR1 and CDR2 are SNHLY and FYNNEI. The V gene lost 3 bases and the J gene lost 0 bases, with 8 bases spanning the gap. The CDR3 sequence is CASSETATNYGYTF. CDR3 nucleotide sequence: TGTGCCAGCAGTGAGACAGCTACTAACTATGGCTACACCTTC.

The chain uses TRBV7-2 and TRBJ2-5; tentative D call: TRBD1 (6 bases). CDR3 size: 13 residues. Germline CDR1 SGHTA, CDR2 FQGNSA. Trimming removed 5 bases from V and 3 bases from J, with 10 bases in between. The DNA of the CDR3 is TGTGCCAGCAGCGCAGGACAGAAAGAGACCCAGTACTTC. The encoded protein is CASSAGQKETQYF.

This rearrangement joins TRBV2 to TRBJ2-5, with 7 bases fitting TRBD1. Looked up from germline, CDR1 is SNHLY and CDR2 is FYNNEI. Trimming took 7 bases from V and 5 from J; bases not matched to a gene: 10. The CDR3 length is 14 residues. CDR3 amino acids: CASTPQGMGETQYF. CDR3 coding DNA: TGTGCCAGCACCCCACAGGGGATGGGGGAGACCCAGTACTTC.

The rearrangement joins TRBV6-1 to TRBJ1-1; D not certain. The germline CDR1 and CDR2 sequences are MNHNS and SASEGT. The CDR3 runs 14 residues. In nucleotides, the CDR3 is TGTGTAGCGGGCAATCAGAAGGTGTACACTGAAGCTTTCTTT. Translating gives CVAGNQKVYTEAFF.

This clone was seen a few times. As DNA, the CDR3 is TGTGCCAGCAGCCCTCCAGGGGGCGCGACTGAAGCTTTCTTT. Translation: CASSPPGGATEAFF. The chain joins TRBV14 to TRBJ1-1, with 8 bases fitting TRBD1. The V segment lost 4 bases and the J segment 5 bases; nucleotides outside the gene matches: 6. This CDR3 region has 14 residues. Germline CDR1 and CDR2: SGHDN and FVKESK.

In nucleotides, the CDR3 is TGCGCCAGCAGCCACCAAGGAGGGCGGAACTACGAGCAGTACTTC. This encodes CASSHQGGRNYEQYF. J is TRBJ2-7 and V is TRBV4-1, with D maybe TRBD2 (6 bases). Germline CDR1 MGHRA, CDR2 YSYEKL. The CDR3 covers 15 residues. The ends were cut back, 3 bases at V and 3 bases at J, with 15 bases in the middle.

In nucleotides, the CDR3 is TGTGCCAGCAGCCAAGATCCCTCTGTGACTAGCGGGATTTTCTACAATGAGCAGTTCTTC. Translated: CASSQDPSVTSGIFYNEQFF. The chain links TRBV4-2 to TRBJ2-1; 11 bases match TRBD2. The CDR3 is made up of 20 amino acids. The V gene's germline CDR1 is LGHNA and CDR2 YNFKEQ. V lost 0 bases, J lost 3 bases, and 13 bases stayed unmatched.

This clone was counted only a few times. The rearrangement links TRBV28 to TRBJ1-2; 8 bases fit TRBD1. This CDR3 is built from 14 residues. Trimming at V came to 6 bases and at J to 9 bases, leaving 12 bases not matched to a gene. Germline assignment: CDR1 MDHEN and CDR2 SYDVKM. CDR3 in amino acids: CASSSNRRGPRYTF. CDR3 DNA: TGTGCCAGCAGCTCCAACCGCAGGGGGCCTCGCTACACCTTC.

The chain has TRBV5-5 and TRBJ2-2; D not certain. The ends were cut back, 0 bases at V and 0 bases at J, with 9 bases in the middle. The CDR3 spans 16 residues. Germline CDR1 and CDR2: SGHKS and YYEKEE (reference sequence). The CDR3 nucleotides read TGTGCCAGCAGCTTGGGAGTTGTAGCGAACACCGGGGAGCTGTTTTTT. It translates to CASSLGVVANTGELFF. Using reference TRBV5-5 and TRBJ2-2 for the parts outside the CDR3, the full variable domain is DAGVTQSPTHLIKTRGQQVTLRCSPISGHKSVSWYQQVLGQGPQFIFQYYEKEERGRGNFPDRFSARQFPNYSSELNVNALLLGDSALYLCASSLGVVANTGELFFGEGSRLTVL.

This CDR3 is CASSIGTGGVRTEAFF. Here the CDR3 DNA reads TGTGCCAGTAGTATAGGAACAGGGGGAGTGAGGACTGAAGCTTTCTTT. The chain has TRBV19 and TRBJ1-1, with TRBD1 identical over 8 bases. Germline V gene sequence: CDR1 LNHDA, CDR2 SQIVND (reference sequence). The length of the CDR3 is 16 residues. Trimming took 1 base from V and 5 from J; bases not matched to a gene: 9.

The chain combines TRBV7-9 with TRBJ2-1; TRBD2 might be the D (6 bases). Between the trimmed V and J ends, which lost 4 bases and 9 bases, there was a span of 19 bases. Germline V gene data show CDR1 as SEHNR and CDR2 as FQNEAQ (reference sequence). CDR3 length: 15 residues. The CDR3 here is CASSSSVLRTGEQFF. Written as DNA, the CDR3 is TGTGCCAGCAGCTCTAGCGTCCTTCGAACGGGTGAGCAGTTCTTC.

In regard to this clone: The junction and the germline gene differ at one end; a read error may be behind it. The V call is TRBV7-2, the J call TRBJ2-3; TRBD2 aligns across 8 bases. Germline CDR1 and CDR2: SGHTA and FQGNSA. This CDR3 comprises 16 residues. This CDR3 is CASSLGTAGALDMQYF. The CDR3 nucleotides are TGTGCCAGCAGCTTAGGTACAGCGGGGGCCTTAGATATGCAGTATTTT.

The chain links TRBV13 to TRBJ2-3; D might be TRBD1 (5 bases). CDR1 PRHDT and CDR2 FYEKMQ come from the germline V gene (reference sequence). The V and J ends lost 5 bases and 5 bases respectively, with 8 bases between them. This CDR3 comprises 12 residues. The CDR3 spells CASSLRGDTQYF. The CDR3 DNA sequence: TGTGCCAGCAGCCTAAGGGGAGATACGCAGTATTTT. Together with reference TRBV13 and TRBJ2-3, the CDR3 gives the full variable domain: AAGVIQSPRHLIKEKRETATLKCYPIPRHDTVYWYQQGPGQDPQFLISFYEKMQSDKGSIPDRFSAQQFSDYHSELNMSSLELGDSALYFCASSLRGDTQYFGPGTRLTVL.

The rearrangement uses TRBV7-2 and TRBJ2-3; TRBD2 aligns across 10 bases. CDR1 and CDR2 from the germline V gene are SGHTA and FQGNSA. CDR3 length: 15 residues. V lost 1 base to trimming and J lost 7 bases; unmatched junction nucleotides: 5. The CDR3 DNA sequence: TGTGCCAGCAGCTTAGAGCGGGGGGGTACCTATACGCAGTATTTT. It translates to CASSLERGGTYTQYF.

V and J are TRBV2 and TRBJ2-1; TRBD2 matches at 9 bases. There are 15 residues in the CDR3. The V gene end was trimmed by 1 base and the J gene end by 3 bases; junction bases not matched to a gene: 1. Germline values: CDR1 SNHLY, CDR2 FYNNEI. The CDR3 loop is CASSEGTSVYNEQFF. CDR3 coding DNA: TGTGCCAGCAGTGAAGGGACTAGCGTCTACAATGAGCAGTTCTTC.

The chain links TRBV5-1 to TRBJ1-3; D ambiguous. Germline V gene lookup returns CDR1 SGHRS and CDR2 YFSETQ. The CDR3 contains 15 residues. V lost 0 bases and J lost 0, with 7 bases in between. For the CDR3, the DNA is TGCGCCAGCAGCTTGGCCTCAGGCTCTGGAAACACCATATATTTT. It codes for CASSLASGSGNTIYF.